This T cell receptor beta chain was obtained from a study of T cells in Graves' hyperthyroidism and ophthalmopathy. Amplified regions were TCR beta CDR3 sequences from RNA transcripts. RT-PCR in the first round (using the HTBI primer set) targeted the TCR CDR3. Using its own MiXCR run on the multiplex PCR reads, TCRdb lists one record per CDR3 protein. The sample gives 650,000 to 850,000 distinct CDR3 sequences, around 20% of which show up once; around 15% is in the top ten. V lost 5 bases to trimming and J lost 4 bases, with 12 bases between them. CDR1 and CDR2 (germline): MNHNS, SASEGT. The length of the CDR3 is 14 residues. Diagnosis rested on symptoms, serum thyroxine and TRAb, thyroid ultrasound, and orbital computed tomography. A 10 ml volume of fresh peripheral blood provided the PBMCs.

The TCR comes from a woman in her fifties or sixties with Graves' hyperthyroidism that later progressed to Graves' ophthalmopathy. This chain joins TRBV6-1 and TRBJ2-1; tentatively, D is TRBD1 (5 bases). Sample: blood. The CDR3 DNA reads as TGTGCCAGCAGTCGACAGCCTCCTTACAATGAGCAGTTCTTC. It yields the protein CASSRQPPYNEQFF.